The clone carrying this T cell receptor (beta chain) was recorded many times. The CDR3 totals 17 residues. V was cut by 1 base and J by 2 bases, with 14 bases left in between. Germline loops: CDR1 SGHAT, CDR2 FQNNGV. The data stem from a study of regulatory T cells in long-lasting Graves disease. Arm-PCR with iRepertoire HTBI primers amplified the CDR3 regions for these TCR beta libraries. TCRdb re-called the multiplex PCR reads through MiXCR, storing one row per CDR3 protein. The sample lists roughly 400,000 distinct CDR3 sequences, roughly 15% seen once, with roughly 23% in the top ten. Indicated time point: newly diagnosed GD, antithyroid drugs for less than 3 months. Preparation of the TCR library used RNA extracted from PBMCs. This sample was shared with a second study, whose subject was T cells in Graves' hyperthyroidism and ophthalmopathy. According to that study: Every diagnosis used clinical symptoms, serum thyroxine and TRAb, thyroid ultrasound and orbital computed tomography. With the HTBI primer set, the TCR CDR3 went through a first round of RT-PCR.

The chain combines TRBV11-2 with TRBJ2-2, with D possibly being TRBD2 (7 bases). The sample consisted of peripheral blood mononuclear cells (PBMCs), taken at new diagnosis, from a patient treated with antithyroid drugs. The TCR comes from a young woman with Graves disease. This CDR3 is CASSLVAGARNTGELFF. The CDR3 coding sequence is TGTGCCAGCAGCTTAGTTGCGGGGGCCAGAAACACCGGGGAGCTGTTTTTT.